One and the same sample provided the 32 T cell receptor beta chains below, sequenced in a study of blood T cell repertoires in COVID-19 (TCRdb year 2020). The library relied on the immunoSEQ multiplex PCR assay. Sourced from immuneACCESS, this table was stored by TCRdb with only in-frame sequences that have V and J called. A share of the clones is absent; for the studies checked, an unresolved V gene accounts for under half, and the remainder has no known explanation. A total of about 210,000 clones appear in this sample, around 89% of them only once. The ten largest account for roughly 2.3% of the sample. The material sequenced was PBMCs or T cells enriched from blood (not recorded which). The receptors were gathered from a woman aged 40 to 50 with acute COVID-19.

The rearrangement joins TRBV19 to TRBJ2-1; the D is unclear. This CDR3 has 13 residues. Germline-derived CDR1 and CDR2 are LNHDA and SQIVND (reference sequence). The germline V and J ends were trimmed by 0 bases and 5 bases, with 5 bases remaining between them. The CDR3 nucleotides read TGTGCCAGTAGTATAGACACTGACAATGAGCAGTTCTTC. It is translated as CASSIDTDNEQFF.

The chain couples TRBV19 to TRBJ2-2; 11 bases fit TRBD1. The V gene's germline CDR1 is LNHDA and CDR2 SQIVND (reference sequence). The CDR3 contains 14 residues. V lost 10 bases and J lost 7; bases outside the gene matches: 8. CDR3 amino acids: CATGQGAWGGELFF. The CDR3 DNA reads TGTGCCACCGGACAGGGGGCCTGGGGCGGGGAGCTGTTTTTT.

The chain links TRBV29-1 to TRBJ2-3, with 7 bases matching TRBD1. This CDR3 has 13 residues. V shed 7 bases and J 2 bases; nucleotides not matched to a gene: 6. CDR1 and CDR2 from the germline V gene are SQVTM and ANQGSEA. CDR3 in DNA: TGCAGCGGAAAGGGGGCGAACACAGATACGCAGTATTTT. Amino acid sequence: CSGKGANTDTQYF.

This sequence joins TRBV19 and TRBJ1-4; the D is unclear. V lost 1 base to trimming and J lost 11 bases, with 8 bases between them. This CDR3 spans 12 amino acids. The germline V gene encodes CDR1 LNHDA and CDR2 SQIVND (reference sequence). This chain's CDR3 is CASSIAGGKLFF. CDR3 nucleotides: TGTGCCAGTAGTATAGCGGGTGGGAAACTGTTTTTT.

The chain couples TRBV30 to TRBJ2-7, with TRBD1 as a possible D gene (6 bases). Germline V gene sequence: CDR1 GTSNPN, CDR2 SVGIG (reference sequence). Trimming pared 5 bases from V and 1 base from J, leaving 12 bases between. The CDR3 sequence is 13 residues long. CDR3 bases: TGTGCCTGGGCAGGGGATGGTTCCTACGAGCAGTACTTC. The encoded protein is CAWAGDGSYEQYF.

V gene TRBV5-6 combines with J gene TRBJ2-7; D might be TRBD1 (5 bases). The CDR3 spans 12 residues. CDR1 and CDR2 (germline): SGHDT, YYEEEE. V was shortened by 4 bases and J by 7 bases, with 12 bases between the two germline ends. The CDR3: CASSLTAREQYF. DNA of the CDR3: TGTGCCAGCAGCCTGACAGCCAGGGAGCAGTACTTC.

The chain joins TRBV5-4 to TRBJ2-7, with 10 bases matching TRBD2. Trimming at V came to 1 base and at J to 6 bases, leaving 4 bases not matched to a gene. Germline V CDR1 and CDR2: SGHNT, YYREEE (reference sequence). CDR3 size: 14 residues. The CDR3 spells CASSLTSGMLEQYV. The CDR3 nucleotides are TGTGCCAGCAGCTTGACTAGCGGGATGCTCGAGCAGTACGTC.

The chain couples TRBV11-2 to TRBJ2-1; tentative D call: TRBD2 (5 bases). This CDR3 comprises 15 residues. V was clipped by 5 bases and J by 4 bases, with 15 bases between them. From germline, CDR1 is SGHAT and CDR2 FQNNGV. The CDR3 is CASSRPIRTYNEQFF. In nucleotides, the CDR3 is TGTGCCAGCAGCAGGCCCATTCGGACTTACAATGAGCAGTTCTTC.

The genes are TRBV4-3 and TRBJ2-3; the D gene is possibly TRBD1 (6 bases). Germline loops: CDR1 LGHNA, CDR2 YSLEER. This CDR3 contains 16 residues. V lost 1 base and J 4 bases, leaving 15 bases between the germline ends. The CDR3 bases are TGCGCCAGCAGCCAAGCGGGGACATCCGGGGCAGATACGCAGTATTTT. Its protein is CASSQAGTSGADTQYF.

This chain uses TRBV28 with TRBJ1-4; TRBD1 matches at 7 bases. Per the germline V gene, CDR1 is MDHEN and CDR2 is SYDVKM. V dropped 10 bases and J dropped 8; count of bases not matched to a gene: 10. The CDR3 has 13 amino acids. The CDR3 is CATRGGGREKLFF. The DNA for the CDR3 is TGTGCCACCCGCGGAGGGGGCAGGGAAAAACTGTTTTTT.

The V and J genes are TRBV5-6 and TRBJ2-7, with 7 positions matching TRBD2. The trim removed 0 bases at V and 2 bases at J, leaving 5 bases unmatched. Per the germline V gene, CDR1 is SGHDT and CDR2 is YYEEEE. This CDR3 comprises 15 residues. This chain's CDR3 is CASSLGAGVAYEQYV. CDR3 coding DNA: TGTGCCAGCAGCTTGGGGGCGGGAGTGGCCTACGAGCAGTACGTC.

The gene calls are TRBV7-2 and TRBJ2-3; tentative D call: TRBD1 (5 bases). The germline V gene encodes CDR1 SGHTA and CDR2 FQGNSA. This CDR3 comprises 15 residues. The germline V and J ends were trimmed by 1 base and 1 base, with 9 bases remaining between them. The CDR3 DNA sequence: TGTGCCAGCAGCTTAGTAGGGGTCGGCACAGATACGCAGTATTTT. The encoded protein is CASSLVGVGTDTQYF.

This clone has a single count. The chain links TRBV18 to TRBJ2-7; 9 bases are shared with TRBD2. V trimming: 4 bases; J trimming: 1 base; junction bases outside the gene matches: 11. This CDR3 has 17 amino acids. CDR1 KGHSH and CDR2 LQKENI come from the germline V gene. CDR3 coding DNA: TGTGCCAGCTCACTGCGAGGCCAGACTAGCGGTTCCTACGAGCAGTACGTC. Its protein is CASSLRGQTSGSYEQYV.

This rearrangement joins TRBV6-5 to TRBJ2-7; the match to TRBD1 covers 9 bases. V lost 2 bases, J lost 2 bases, and 7 bases stayed unmatched. The CDR3 runs to 16 residues. In germline, CDR1 is MNHEY, CDR2 SVGAGI. As DNA, the CDR3 is TGTGCCAGCAGTTACAATATCGGGACAGGGACCTACGAGCAGTACTTC. Protein product: CASSYNIGTGTYEQYF.

This clone was picked up one time. The gene calls are TRBV7-2 and TRBJ2-1; 11 bases agree with TRBD2. Unmatched junction bases numbered 6, after V lost 1 base and J lost 10 bases. The CDR3 extends over 15 amino acids. From germline, CDR1 is SGHTA and CDR2 FQGNSA. The CDR3 nucleotides read TGTGCCAGCAGCTTAGTAGCGGGGGGGTTTAAGGAGCAGTTCTTC. Encoded protein: CASSLVAGGFKEQFF. Full variable domain (remainder filled in from reference TRBV7-2 and TRBJ2-1): GAGVSQSPSNKVTEKGKDVELRCDPISGHTALYWYRQSLGQGLEFLIYFQGNSAPDKSGLPSDRFSAERTGGSVSTLTIQRTQQEDSAVYLCASSLVAGGFKEQFFGPGTRLTVL.

V usage is TRBV7-9 and J usage is TRBJ2-5; 8 positions agree with TRBD1. This CDR3 spans 16 amino acids. Germline V gives CDR1 SEHNR, CDR2 FQNEAQ (reference sequence). Trimming removed 5 bases from V and 3 bases from J; junction bases left unmatched: 11. The CDR3 reads CASSRHLDRGKETQYF. The DNA for the CDR3 is TGTGCCAGCAGCCGCCATCTCGACAGGGGTAAAGAGACCCAGTACTTC.

The sample holds one count of this clone. V gene TRBV24-1 combines with J gene TRBJ2-5; 7 bases are a match to TRBD2. CDR3 length: 15 amino acids. CDR1 and CDR2 from the germline V gene are KGHDR and SFDVKD. V was pared by 2 bases and J by 5 bases, with 7 bases of the junction left unmatched. The CDR3 region has the DNA TGTGCCACCAGTGATTCAAGGGAGGGGTTTGAGACCCAGTACTTC. Its protein product is CATSDSREGFETQYF.

The chain is built from TRBV24-1 and TRBJ1-5; 7 bases fit TRBD1. CDR1 is KGHDR, CDR2 SFDVKD, per germline. The junction had 5 bases not matched to a gene; V was cut back by 5 bases and J by 5 bases. This CDR3 is built from 14 residues. The CDR3 bases are TGTGCCACCAGTGGAGCAACAGGGGATCAGCCCCAGCATTTT. This encodes CATSGATGDQPQHF.

The chain is built from TRBV2 and TRBJ2-2, with D maybe TRBD2 (6 bases). The V end lost 7 bases, the J end lost 2 bases, and 17 bases lay between the germline ends. Looked up from germline, CDR1 is SNHLY and CDR2 is FYNNEI. This CDR3 has 16 residues. The CDR3 loop reads CASTGLHPKNTGELFF. Here the CDR3 DNA reads TGTGCCAGCACGGGACTTCACCCTAAAAACACCGGGGAGCTGTTTTTT. Filled out from reference TRBV2 and TRBJ2-2, the complete variable domain reads EPEVTQTPSHQVTQMGQEVILRCVPISNHLYFYWYRQILGQKVEFLVSFYNNEISEKSEIFDDQFSVERPDGSNFTLKIRSTKLEDSAMYFCASTGLHPKNTGELFFGEGSRLTVL.

The chain has TRBV6-1 and TRBJ1-2, with 8 bases fitting TRBD1. With V trimmed by 3 bases and J by 3 bases, 6 bases remained unmatched. The CDR3 runs 15 residues. The germline V gene has CDR1 MNHNS and CDR2 SASEGT. In DNA form, the CDR3 reads TGTGCCAGCAGTGAGGTGGCAGGGGGCCACTATGGCTACACCTTC. Protein product: CASSEVAGGHYGYTF.

The chain employs TRBV7-9 and TRBJ1-2; D possibly corresponds to TRBD1 (5 bases). This CDR3 is built from 15 residues. Germline values: CDR1 SEHNR, CDR2 FQNEAQ (reference sequence). V was trimmed by 5 bases and J by 0 bases, leaving 13 bases between them. The CDR3 coding sequence is TGTGCCAGCAGCCCAGGGAGGGGCTCTAACTATGGCTACACCTTC. This gives the protein CASSPGRGSNYGYTF.

This clone was seen repeatedly, ten times or more. The CDR3 loop reads CASSQVSTGNTIYF. In DNA, the CDR3 is TGCGCCAGCAGCCAGGTCTCTACGGGAAACACCATATATTTT. The chain carries TRBV4-3 and TRBJ1-3, with unresolved D. The ends were cut back, 3 bases at V and 4 bases at J, with 10 bases in the middle. From germline, CDR1 is LGHNA and CDR2 YSLEER. There are 14 residues in the CDR3.

This chain links TRBV30 with TRBJ1-4; TRBD1 matches 11 bases. After removal of 5 bases from V and 8 bases from J, the junction contained 1 base not matched to a gene. The germline gives CDR1 GTSNPN, CDR2 SVGIG (reference sequence). The length of the CDR3 is 12 residues. The CDR3 bases are TGTGCCTGGGGGACAGGGGGGGAAAAACTGTTTTTT. Amino acids: CAWGTGGEKLFF.

The table lists this clone with a count of one. The V call is TRBV7-9, the J call TRBJ2-1, with TRBD2 identical over 10 bases. CDR3 size: 16 residues. The ends lost 5 bases at V and 2 bases at J; junction bases unmatched: 6. The V gene's germline CDR1 is SEHNR and CDR2 FQNEAQ (reference sequence). The CDR3 nucleotides are TGTGCCAGCAGCCCTAGTAGCGGGGGGCCCTACAATGAGCAGTTCTTC. Translation: CASSPSSGGPYNEQFF.

The gene calls are TRBV30 and TRBJ2-1; 7 bases are shared with TRBD2. The V segment lost 2 bases and the J segment 16 bases; nucleotides outside the gene matches: 11. This CDR3 region has 12 residues. The V gene's germline CDR1 is GTSNPN and CDR2 SVGIG (reference sequence). CDR3 loop: CAWSLGLGAGFF. In DNA form, the CDR3 reads TGTGCCTGGAGTCTCGGACTAGGGGCTGGCTTCTTC.

This chain joins TRBV24-1 and TRBJ2-5; D possibly corresponds to TRBD2 (7 bases). V gave up 3 bases and J gave up 4 bases, with 14 bases separating them. The CDR3 runs to 15 residues. Germline V gene sequence: CDR1 KGHDR, CDR2 SFDVKD. The DNA for the CDR3 is TGTGCCACCAGTGATCCCGCGGGGGCTGGAGAGACCCAGTACTTC. Encoded protein: CATSDPAGAGETQYF.

This chain links TRBV19 with TRBJ2-3; D is unclear. Trimming took off 7 bases at V and 2 bases at J, with 10 bases between the two ends. Germline loops: CDR1 LNHDA, CDR2 SQIVND (reference sequence). This CDR3 region has 13 residues. CDR3 in amino acids: CASTAAATDTQYF. The CDR3 coding sequence is TGTGCCAGTACCGCGGCCGCCACAGATACGCAGTATTTT.

This chain uses TRBV25-1 with TRBJ2-3; tentative D call: TRBD1 (5 bases). Germline CDR1 reads MGHDK; CDR2 reads SYGVNS. The CDR3 loop spans 14 amino acids. V lost 8 bases and J 4 bases, leaving 16 bases between the germline ends. The CDR3 sequence is CASLGPLGPDTQYF. In nucleotides, the CDR3 is TGTGCCAGCTTGGGGCCACTTGGGCCAGATACGCAGTATTTT.

The chain combines TRBV18 with TRBJ1-1; tentatively, D is TRBD1 (6 bases). Trimming took 2 bases from V and 6 from J, leaving 13 bases between them. CDR1 and CDR2 from the germline V gene are KGHSH and LQKENI. CDR3 length: 14 amino acids. CDR3 loop: CASSPKKGGAEAFF. DNA of the CDR3: TGTGCCAGCTCACCAAAAAAGGGGGGGGCTGAAGCTTTCTTT. The complete variable domain, with remaining parts taken from reference TRBV18 and TRBJ1-1, reads NAGVMQNPRHLVRRRGQEARLRCSPMKGHSHVYWYRQLPEEGLKFMVYLQKENIIDESGMPKERFSAEFPKEGPSILRIQQVVRGDSAAYFCASSPKKGGAEAFFGQGTRLTVV.

This clone was observed a single time. The chain joins TRBV24-1 to TRBJ2-3, with 12 bases fitting TRBD2. This CDR3 region has 17 residues. J lost 2 bases, V lost 4 bases, and 6 bases had no gene match. Germline assignment: CDR1 KGHDR and CDR2 SFDVKD. The CDR3 coding sequence is TGTGCCACCAGTGACCCTAGCGGGAGGGCCCCCACAGATACGCAGTATTTT. This translates into CATSDPSGRAPTDTQYF.

CDR3 loop: CASSLRLADNEQFF. The CDR3, as DNA: TGCGCCAGCAGCCTACGACTAGCGGACAATGAGCAGTTCTTC. This chain links TRBV4-1 with TRBJ2-1, with 9 bases identical to TRBD2. The germline V gene has CDR1 MGHRA and CDR2 YSYEKL. The junction had 3 bases not matched to a gene; V was cut back by 4 bases and J by 5 bases. The CDR3 loop spans 14 amino acids.

This clone was recorded a few times. J is TRBJ1-5 and V is TRBV30; D gene ambiguous. The germline gives CDR1 GTSNPN, CDR2 SVGIG (reference sequence). CDR3 length equals 13 residues. The V and J ends lost 1 base and 7 bases respectively, with 11 bases between them. CDR3 DNA: TGTGCCTGGAGTGCGGAGTTATGGCAGCCCCAGCATTTT. Translated, it gives CAWSAELWQPQHF. Using reference TRBV30 and TRBJ1-5 for the parts outside the CDR3, the full variable domain is SQTIHQWPATLVQPVGSPLSLECTVEGTSNPNLYWYRQAAGRGLQLLFYSVGIGQISSEVPQNLSASRPQDRQFILSSKKLLLSDSGFYLCAWSAELWQPQHFGDGTRLSIL.